Given below is one TCR beta chain in context. This clone was seen a few times. Its binding antigen is unknown. The record has no base qualities; no much larger clone is one base away. This sample is part of a study of CD8+ T cells in alopecia areata (dated by TCRdb to about 2018). With respect to the entire study: The treated patients took part in an open-label pilot trial in which moderate-to-severe alopecia areata was treated with oral tofacitinib at 5 to 10 mg twice daily. Tofacitinib was given for 6 to 18 months, followed by 6 months of follow-up off drug to assess delayed response and recurrence. Disease severity in treated patients was measured with the SALT score, which quantifies the percentage of affected scalp surface area. High-throughput TCRbeta sequencing was used to examine T cell clonal expansion in alopecia areata in both the C3H/HeJ mouse model and human patients. Scalp tissue and sorted CD4+ and CD8+ peripheral blood T cells from patchy and totalis/universalis alopecia areata patients and from healthy controls were covered by human TCRbeta sequencing. Tofacitinib-treated patients had biopsies at baseline and at 4 and 24 weeks of treatment, with a later scalp biopsy in several patients. Clonality in the scalp was compared among normal scalp (n=4), patchy alopecia areata scalp (n=8), and alopecia totalis/universalis scalp (n=8). RNA was obtained with the PAXgene miRNA kit for fixed scalp, the miRNeasy kit for PBMCs, and the RNeasy kit for mouse skin. TCRbeta CDR3 regions were amplified by immunoSEQ multiplex PCR with 35 Vbeta forward and 13 Jbeta reverse primers.

The treatment or condition label here, explained by the study, means: oral pan-JAK inhibitor, 5-10 mg twice daily. Peripheral blood and lesional scalp punch biopsies were obtained from patients with alopecia areata. PBMCs were separated by density centrifugation and stained for CD3, CD4 and CD8, after which CD4+ and CD8+ T cells were sorted on a FACSAria. The paper's findings and limits, for the study overall: Because the treated cohort was small and included a single nonresponder, larger studies are needed to assess links between baseline CD8+ expansion and response. Many expanded lesional clones persisted in scalp and blood during tofacitinib treatment, which may partly explain relapse after stopping treatment. Scalp TCR repertoire analysis is complicated because resident alphabeta T cells in normal human skin are also sequenced, whereas mouse skin is dominated by gammadelta T cells. Shared TCR sequences between patients were less evident than in mice, which may be partly attributable to HLA diversity in the patient population. Compared with normal scalp, lesional scalp had higher clonality and more expanded CD8+ clones, particularly in alopecia totalis/universalis, a pattern that suggests antigenic drive. Scalp clonality and the number of expanded CD8+ clones among the top 100 scalp clones were significantly decreased by tofacitinib.

Preparation of the library involved the immunoSEQ multiplex PCR assay. To provide template for TCR sequencing, every sample had RNA extracted and reverse transcribed into cDNA. First-strand cDNA was synthesized with SuperScript III using a 2:1 mix of oligo-dT and random hexamers. A synthetic immune receptor repertoire was used to measure amplification bias, and any remaining bias was corrected computationally. The source study handled its data this way. After raw reads were preprocessed to remove errors, the CDR3 was defined following IMGT conventions as running from the conserved cysteine to phenylalanine. Clonality was computed by normalizing Shannon entropy by log2 of the number of productive unique TCRs and subtracting the result from 1. Scalp TCRbeta sequences were cross-referenced with sorted blood CD4 and CD8 repertoires so that the CD4 or CD8 identity of scalp clones could be inferred. TCRdb carries this immuneACCESS record with in-frame sequences only. Its versions omit some clonotypes, under half of them owing to an unresolved V gene in the studies checked, with the rest unexplained. V, J and clone size reflect that table, while D and trimming were determined from the DNA. The sample table contains about 210,000 clones; only one count was recorded for under 40% of them. The biggest ten clones account for 0.48% of the sample.

The sequences come from CD4+ T cells sorted from blood, collected at week 34, from a patient treated with tofacitinib. The sequence was collected from a human donor with alopecia areata.

The sequenced DNA is TGTGCCAGCAGCTTCAATCCGAGCACAGATACGCAGTATTTT. This gives the protein CASSFNPSTDTQYF. This chain joins TRBV7-9 to TRBJ2-3, with no D gene named confidently. V and J lose 3 bases and 0 bases, and a span of 7 bases separates them. The germline V gene (reference sequence) supplies CDR1 SEHNR and CDR2 FQNEAQ. Inclusive of the bounding cysteine and phenylalanine, the CDR3 is 14 residues long. The retained sequence is limited to the CDR3, 42 bases, with the frame set at the first base.